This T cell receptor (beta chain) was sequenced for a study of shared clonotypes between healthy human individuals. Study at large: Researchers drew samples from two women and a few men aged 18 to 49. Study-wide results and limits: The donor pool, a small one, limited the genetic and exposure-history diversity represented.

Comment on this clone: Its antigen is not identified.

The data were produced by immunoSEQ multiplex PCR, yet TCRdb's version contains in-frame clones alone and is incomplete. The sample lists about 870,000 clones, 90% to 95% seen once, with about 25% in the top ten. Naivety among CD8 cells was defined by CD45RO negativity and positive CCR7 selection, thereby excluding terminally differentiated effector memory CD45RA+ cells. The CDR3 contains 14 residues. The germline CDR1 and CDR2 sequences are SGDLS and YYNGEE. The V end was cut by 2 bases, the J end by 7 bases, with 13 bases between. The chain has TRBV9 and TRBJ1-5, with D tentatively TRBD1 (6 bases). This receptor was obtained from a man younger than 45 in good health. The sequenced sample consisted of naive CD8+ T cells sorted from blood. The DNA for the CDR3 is TGTGCCAGCAGCGTCGGGGGCGCGACACAGCCCCAGCATTTT. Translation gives CASSVGGATQPQHF.